This T cell receptor (beta chain) emerged from a study of CD8 T cells in Susac syndrome. The sequenced target, TCR beta, came from blood CD8+ and CD4+ T cells. The multiple sclerosis control group was made up of treatment-naive patients with stable or active relapsing-remitting disease. TEMRA cells were enriched by FACS, while CD8+ and CD4+ T cells were obtained through a negative isolation that was performed magnetically. A quantity of about 0.5 to 1 ug RNA underwent reverse transcription using random hexamers. Amplification of TCR beta CDR3 across 54 Vbeta and 13 Jbeta was performed with immunoSEQ multiplex PCR. Each CDR3 protein is one row after TCRdb ran MiXCR on the immunoSEQ multiplex PCR reads. The sample holds approximately 180,000 distinct CDR3 sequences, approximately 94% seen once. This CDR3 spans 16 amino acids. Germline V gene data show CDR1 as SQVTM and CDR2 as ANQGSEA. Trimming took 3 bases from V and 4 from J; bases not matched to a gene: 11.

This clonotype originated in a human donor with multiple sclerosis. The gene calls are TRBV29-1 and TRBJ2-3; 9 positions match TRBD2. Sequencing was performed on CD4+ T cells from PBMCs. Here the CDR3 DNA reads TGCAGCGTTGATGGATACGCGGGGGGGCTACCAGATACGCAGTATTTT. It codes for CSVDGYAGGLPDTQYF.